This T cell receptor beta chain was documented in a study of blood T cell repertoires in COVID-19 (TCRdb year 2020). Regarding the study in general: Collaborator samples came from the United States, Italy and Spain and covered acute and convalescent phases of COVID-19. The prospective study material was composed of cDNA or gDNA derived from T cells, B-cell-depleted T cells, or PBMCs. Deeply sampled blood TCRbeta repertoires from subjects exposed to, actively infected with, or recovered from COVID-19 were included in the dataset. The repertoires were made available in a free public database intended to serve as a resource for research on the immune response to SARS-CoV-2. Samples came from the ongoing ImmuneRACE study (first 160 participants) plus 1,254 subjects from 6 global collaborators. Nearly every sample came with metadata listing a de-identified subject ID, COVID-19 status, age in years and sex. Where HLA class I and class II types were available, the types were taken from metadata supplied by the sample provider, not from assay-based typing.

Participants in the prospective study were aged about 18 to 95 years, lived in 24 United States geographic areas, and enrolled through a virtual design. Cohort assignment in the prospective study relied on participant-reported clinical history from a screening survey and a study questionnaire. ImmuneRACE Cohort 3 recovered participants were defined by two consecutive negative NP/OP PCR tests, healthcare professional clearance, or symptom resolution. Mobile phlebotomists in the prospective study collected whole blood, serum and a nasopharyngeal or oropharyngeal swab from every participant. Participants in the prospective study had the option to provide additional blood draws and questionnaires over a 2-month period. Before DNA extraction, prospective study blood samples were shipped either frozen or at room temperature. Overall study outcomes, separate from this receptor: How much clinical and demographic metadata was included differed by source and by participant, and the metadata was provided uncurated.

This clone was detected once. Its antigen is not yet known. Base-call qualities are not available, and no considerably larger clone is one nucleotide away. TCRbeta CDR3 regions were amplified from genomic DNA by means of the immunoSEQ Assay, a bias-controlled multiplex PCR. Under the source paper's analysis protocol: Nucleated cell counts per sample were estimated from amplification of reference gene primers within the assay. To quantify the absolute abundance of each unique TCRbeta CDR3 rearrangement, sequence reads were collapsed and filtered. For each sample, productive Simpson clonality was calculated as the square root of Simpson's diversity index across productive rearrangements. TCRdb limited this immuneACCESS table to in-frame rearrangements with V and J called. A share of clones is missing; checked studies link under half to unresolved V genes, and the rest is unexplained. V, J and clone size are taken as reported in that table, and D and trimming were inferred from the DNA itself. A total of a few hundred thousand clones appear in this sample, approximately 87% of them only once. The biggest ten clones account for around 9.3% of the sample.

The specimen was PBMCs or T cells enriched from blood (not recorded which). This receptor was identified in a woman in her forties or fifties who had recovered from COVID-19.

CDR3 sequence: CASSLTANYGYTF. The sequence in DNA is TGTGCCAGCAGCTTGACAGCTAACTATGGCTACACCTTC. The rearrangement combines TRBV7-8 with TRBJ1-2, with a weak D call of TRBD1 (5 bases match). Trimming takes 3 bases from V and 0 bases from J, and the germline ends sit 5 bases apart. CDR1 and CDR2 were assigned from the germline V gene as SGHVS and FQNEAQ. The CDR3 has 13 amino acids, counting the end cysteine and phenylalanine. Only the CDR3 DNA is retained, 39 bases long and in frame from the first base.